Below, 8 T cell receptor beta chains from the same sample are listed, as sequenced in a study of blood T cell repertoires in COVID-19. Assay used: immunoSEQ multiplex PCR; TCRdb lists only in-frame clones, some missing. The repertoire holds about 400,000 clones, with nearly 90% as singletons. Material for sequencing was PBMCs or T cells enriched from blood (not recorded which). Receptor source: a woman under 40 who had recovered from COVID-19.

The DNA of the CDR3 is TGTGCCAGCAGCCCGGTTTTGTCCGGTAACTATGGCTACACCTTC. Residues: CASSPVLSGNYGYTF. This rearrangement joins TRBV5-4 to TRBJ1-2; D call uncertain. From germline, CDR1 is SGHNT and CDR2 YYREEE (reference sequence). The V end lost 4 bases, the J end lost 1 base, and 14 bases lay between the germline ends. There are 15 residues in the CDR3.

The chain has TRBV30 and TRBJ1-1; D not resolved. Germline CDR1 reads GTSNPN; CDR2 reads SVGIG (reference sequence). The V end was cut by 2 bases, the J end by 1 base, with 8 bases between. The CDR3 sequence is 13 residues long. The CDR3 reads CAWSSTGNTEAFF. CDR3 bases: TGTGCCTGGAGTAGTACGGGGAACACTGAAGCTTTCTTT. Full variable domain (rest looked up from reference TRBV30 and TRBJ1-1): SQTIHQWPATLVQPVGSPLSLECTVEGTSNPNLYWYRQAAGRGLQLLFYSVGIGQISSEVPQNLSASRPQDRQFILSSKKLLLSDSGFYLCAWSSTGNTEAFFGQGTRLTVV.

CDR3 region: CASSLATSFNSPLHF. CDR3 coding DNA: TGTGCCAGCAGCTTGGCGACAAGCTTTAATTCACCCCTCCACTTT. The V call is TRBV5-4, the J call TRBJ1-6; D gene unclear. Trimming removed 0 bases at V and 6 bases at J, with 10 bases between. The V gene's germline CDR1 is SGHNT and CDR2 YYREEE (reference sequence). The CDR3 is 15 residues long.

The CDR3 region is CASSKAGPGQVSF. The CDR3, as DNA: TGTGCCAGCAGCAAAGCGGGACCGGGACAGGTGTCGTTC. The genes are TRBV21-1 and TRBJ2-7; the DNA was not compared with TRBD1, the D call given in the table. TRBV21-1 is an annotated pseudogene. The CDR3 consists of 13 residues.

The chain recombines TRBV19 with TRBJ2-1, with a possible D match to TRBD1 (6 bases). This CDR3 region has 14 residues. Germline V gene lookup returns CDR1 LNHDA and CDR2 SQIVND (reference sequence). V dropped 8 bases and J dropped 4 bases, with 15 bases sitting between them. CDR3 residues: CASWSGQRYNEQFF. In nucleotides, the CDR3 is TGTGCCAGTTGGTCAGGACAGCGATACAATGAGCAGTTCTTC.

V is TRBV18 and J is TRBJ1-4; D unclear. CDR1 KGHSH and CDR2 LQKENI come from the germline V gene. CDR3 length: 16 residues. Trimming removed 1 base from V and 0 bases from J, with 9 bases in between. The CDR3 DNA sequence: TGTGCCAGCTCACCACTGACGGGTGCAACTAATGAAAAACTGTTTTTT. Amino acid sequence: CASSPLTGATNEKLFF. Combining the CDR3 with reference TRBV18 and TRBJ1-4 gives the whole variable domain NAGVMQNPRHLVRRRGQEARLRCSPMKGHSHVYWYRQLPEEGLKFMVYLQKENIIDESGMPKERFSAEFPKEGPSILRIQQVVRGDSAAYFCASSPLTGATNEKLFFGSGTQLSVL.

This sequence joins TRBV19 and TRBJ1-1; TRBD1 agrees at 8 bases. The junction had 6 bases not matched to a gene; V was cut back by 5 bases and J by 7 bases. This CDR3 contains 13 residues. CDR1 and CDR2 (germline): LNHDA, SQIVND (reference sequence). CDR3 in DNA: TGTGCCAGTAGTCACAGGGGGAAAGGTGAAGCTTTCTTT. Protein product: CASSHRGKGEAFF.

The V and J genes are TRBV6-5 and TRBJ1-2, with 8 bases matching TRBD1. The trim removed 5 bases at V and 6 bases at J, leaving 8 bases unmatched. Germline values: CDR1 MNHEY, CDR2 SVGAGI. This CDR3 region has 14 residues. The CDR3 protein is CASSRGQGTDGYTF. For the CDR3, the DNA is TGTGCCAGCAGTCGCGGACAGGGAACGGATGGCTACACCTTC.